The present entry profiles one T cell receptor beta chain with its context. The data originate from a study of Graves' ophthalmopathy and Graves' hyperthyroidism. What supplied the PBMCs was roughly 9.7 ml of fresh peripheral blood. Germline assignment: CDR1 SNHLY and CDR2 FYNNEI. The CDR3 runs 14 residues. Amplified material comprised TCR beta CDR3 regions derived from RNA transcripts. HTBI primers served in a first-round RT-PCR, which a second-round multiplex PCR followed. TCRdb re-analysed the multiplex PCR reads in MiXCR, keeping a single row per CDR3 protein. The sample lists some 250,000 distinct CDR3 sequences, around 42% occurring once.

The chain employs TRBV2 and TRBJ2-7; tentatively, D is TRBD1 (6 bases). The assigned J gene may be wrong: the sequence end matches TRBJ2-4 better. The material sequenced was peripheral blood. This clonotype was sampled from an adult man with Graves' ophthalmopathy. Here the CDR3 DNA reads TGTGCCAGCAGTGATCAGGGGTGGGAAAACATTCAGTACTTC. Protein: CASSDQGWENIQYF.